The clone carrying this TCR beta chain showed up many times. The CDR3 runs 15 residues. The V and J ends lost 4 bases and 5 bases respectively, with 14 bases between them. Looked up from germline, CDR1 is MRHNA and CDR2 is SNTAGT. This entry belongs to a study of prognosis after radiotherapy for stage I lung cancer. Whole-study context: Approximately 15 patients had newly diagnosed primary stage I lung tumors, and a few had oligometastatic NSCLC after surgical resection of the primary tumor.

Amplification of TCR beta CDR3 from genomic DNA used two-round multiplex PCR. The use of primers specific to each TRBV and TRBJ gene characterized first-round PCR. In the second PCR round, amplification relied on universal primers. TCRdb itself ran the multiplex PCR reads through MiXCR, one entry per CDR3 protein. The sample consists of about 36,000 distinct CDR3 sequences, less than 45% of them appearing once. This specimen was PBMCs, taken before or after stereotactic body radiation therapy (not recorded which). The sequence was collected from a donor older than 45 with non-small cell lung cancer. This chain connects TRBV6-4 to TRBJ1-4; perhaps TRBD1 as D (5 bases). CDR3 nucleotide sequence: TGTGCCAGCAGTGCCTTCCCGGGGGGGAATGAAAAACTGTTTTTT. It is translated as CASSAFPGGNEKLFF.